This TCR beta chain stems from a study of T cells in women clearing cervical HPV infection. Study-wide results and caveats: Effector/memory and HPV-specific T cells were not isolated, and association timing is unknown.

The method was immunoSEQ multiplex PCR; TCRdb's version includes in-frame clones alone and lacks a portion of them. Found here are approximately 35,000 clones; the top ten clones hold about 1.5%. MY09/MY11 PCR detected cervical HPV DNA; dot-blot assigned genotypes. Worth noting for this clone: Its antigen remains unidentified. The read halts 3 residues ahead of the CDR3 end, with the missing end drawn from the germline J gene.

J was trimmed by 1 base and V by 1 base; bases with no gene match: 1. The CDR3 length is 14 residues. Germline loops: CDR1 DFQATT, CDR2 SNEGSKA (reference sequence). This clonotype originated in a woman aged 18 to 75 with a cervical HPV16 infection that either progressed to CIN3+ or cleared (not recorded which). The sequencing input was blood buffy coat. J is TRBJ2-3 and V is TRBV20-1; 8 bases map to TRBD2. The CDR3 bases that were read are TGCAGTGCTAGAGTGACTAGCGGCACAGATACG. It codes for CSARVTSGTDT. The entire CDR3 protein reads CSARVTSGTDTQYF.